This T cell receptor beta chain was observed in a study of STAT5B mutations in CD4+ large granular lymphocyte leukemia. There are 16 residues in the CDR3. Germline CDR1 reads SGHVS; CDR2 reads FQNEAQ. The V end was cut by 1 base, the J end by 7 bases, with 19 bases between. TCRdb's copy holds only in-frame clones and misses some; the assay was immunoSEQ multiplex PCR. The sample consists of tens of thousands of clones, 72% of them appearing once. The sequenced sample was CD4+ T cells from blood buffy coats. The receptor comes from a human donor in good health. The V call is TRBV7-8, the J call TRBJ1-2; perhaps TRBD1 as D (5 bases). The CDR3 nucleotides read TGTGCCAGCAGCTTAGAAGTCGGGACGCCCAAATCTGGCTACACCTTC. Translation: CASSLEVGTPKSGYTF.